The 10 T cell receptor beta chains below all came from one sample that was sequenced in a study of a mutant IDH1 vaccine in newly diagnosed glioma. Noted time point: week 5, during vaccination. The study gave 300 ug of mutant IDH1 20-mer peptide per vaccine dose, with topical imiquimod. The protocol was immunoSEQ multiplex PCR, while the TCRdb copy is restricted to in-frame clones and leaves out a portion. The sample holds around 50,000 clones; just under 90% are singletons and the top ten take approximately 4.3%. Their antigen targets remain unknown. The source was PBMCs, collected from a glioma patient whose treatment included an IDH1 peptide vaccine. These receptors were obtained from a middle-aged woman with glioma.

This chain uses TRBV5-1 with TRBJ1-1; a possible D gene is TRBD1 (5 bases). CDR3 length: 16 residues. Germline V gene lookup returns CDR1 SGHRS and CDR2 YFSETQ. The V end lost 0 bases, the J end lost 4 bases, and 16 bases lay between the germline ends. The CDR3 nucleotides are TGCGCCAGCAGCTTGGTGGGTACGGGGCGGATCACTGAAGCTTTCTTT. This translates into CASSLVGTGRITEAFF.

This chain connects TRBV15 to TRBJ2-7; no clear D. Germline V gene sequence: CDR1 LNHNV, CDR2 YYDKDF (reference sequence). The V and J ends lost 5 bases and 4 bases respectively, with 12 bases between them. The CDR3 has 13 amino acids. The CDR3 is CATSPPGVYEQYF. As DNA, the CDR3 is TGTGCCACCAGCCCTCCGGGTGTGTACGAGCAGTACTTC.

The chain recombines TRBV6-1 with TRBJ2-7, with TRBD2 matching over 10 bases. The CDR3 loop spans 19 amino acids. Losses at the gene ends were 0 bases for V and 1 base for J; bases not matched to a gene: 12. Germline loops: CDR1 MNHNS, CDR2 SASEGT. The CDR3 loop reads CASSEAGYRSGRGSYEQYF. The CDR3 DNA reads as TGTGCCAGCAGTGAAGCTGGCTACCGAAGCGGGAGGGGTTCCTACGAGCAGTACTTC.

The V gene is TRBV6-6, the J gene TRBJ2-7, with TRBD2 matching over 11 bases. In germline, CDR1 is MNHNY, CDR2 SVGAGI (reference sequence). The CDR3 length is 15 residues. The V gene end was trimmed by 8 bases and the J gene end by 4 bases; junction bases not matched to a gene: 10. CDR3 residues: CASGNSGGAWYEQYF. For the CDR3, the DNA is TGTGCCAGCGGAAATAGCGGGGGGGCGTGGTACGAGCAGTACTTC.

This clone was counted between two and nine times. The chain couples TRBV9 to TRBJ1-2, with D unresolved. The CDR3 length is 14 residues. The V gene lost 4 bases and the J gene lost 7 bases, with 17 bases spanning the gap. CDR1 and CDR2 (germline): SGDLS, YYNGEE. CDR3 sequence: CASSNGISLSGYTF. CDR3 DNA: TGTGCCAGCAGCAATGGGATCTCTTTAAGTGGCTACACCTTC.

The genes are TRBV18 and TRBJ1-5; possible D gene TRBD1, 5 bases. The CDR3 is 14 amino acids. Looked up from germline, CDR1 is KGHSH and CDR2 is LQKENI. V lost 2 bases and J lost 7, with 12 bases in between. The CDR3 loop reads CASSPGMGGQPQHF. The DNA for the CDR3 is TGTGCCAGCTCACCAGGAATGGGGGGGCAGCCCCAGCATTTT.

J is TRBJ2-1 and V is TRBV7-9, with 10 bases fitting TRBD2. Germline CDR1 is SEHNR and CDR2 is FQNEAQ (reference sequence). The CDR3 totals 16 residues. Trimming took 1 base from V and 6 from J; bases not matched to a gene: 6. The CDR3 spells CASSLVGSGGANEQFF. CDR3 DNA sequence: TGTGCCAGCAGCTTAGTCGGCAGCGGGGGGGCCAATGAGCAGTTCTTC.

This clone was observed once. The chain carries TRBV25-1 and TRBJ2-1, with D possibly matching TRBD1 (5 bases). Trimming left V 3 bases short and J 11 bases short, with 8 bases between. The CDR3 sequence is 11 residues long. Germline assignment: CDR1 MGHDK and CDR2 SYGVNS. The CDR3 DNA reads TGTGCCAGCAGTGATCGACAGAAGCAGTTCTTC. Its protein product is CASSDRQKQFF.

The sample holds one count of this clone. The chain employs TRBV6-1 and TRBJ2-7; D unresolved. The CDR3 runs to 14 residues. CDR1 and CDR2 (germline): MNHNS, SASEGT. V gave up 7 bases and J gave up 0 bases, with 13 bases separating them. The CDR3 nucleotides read TGTGCCAGCACTGCATTACAAAACTCCTACGAGCAGTACTTC. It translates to CASTALQNSYEQYF.

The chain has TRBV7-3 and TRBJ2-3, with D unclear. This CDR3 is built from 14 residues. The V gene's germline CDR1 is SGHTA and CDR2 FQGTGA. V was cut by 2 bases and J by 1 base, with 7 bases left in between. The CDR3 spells CASSLLQRTDTQYF. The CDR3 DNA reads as TGTGCCAGCAGCTTACTACAACGCACAGATACGCAGTATTTT.